The present T cell receptor beta chain was sequenced within a study of cytomegalovirus exposure and HLA in healthy donors. Amplification used 60 Vbeta primers and 13 Jbeta primers. Repertoires were generated with immunoSEQ multiplex PCR, while TCRdb's copy carries only in-frame clones and drops some. The sample yields some 130,000 clones, approximately 79% seen once. Per the germline V gene, CDR1 is WSHSY and CDR2 is SAAADI. The CDR3 extends over 15 amino acids. J gave up 8 bases and V 4 bases, and 6 bases lay outside the gene matches. The TCR comes from a man younger than 35 in good health and CMV-seronegative. The chain recombines TRBV10-2 with TRBJ1-6; 9 nucleotides agree with TRBD1. Sequencing input: PBMCs. The CDR3 DNA is TGCGCCAGCAGTGTAAACGGGGACAGGGATTCACCCCTCCACTTT. It encodes CASSVNGDRDSPLHF.